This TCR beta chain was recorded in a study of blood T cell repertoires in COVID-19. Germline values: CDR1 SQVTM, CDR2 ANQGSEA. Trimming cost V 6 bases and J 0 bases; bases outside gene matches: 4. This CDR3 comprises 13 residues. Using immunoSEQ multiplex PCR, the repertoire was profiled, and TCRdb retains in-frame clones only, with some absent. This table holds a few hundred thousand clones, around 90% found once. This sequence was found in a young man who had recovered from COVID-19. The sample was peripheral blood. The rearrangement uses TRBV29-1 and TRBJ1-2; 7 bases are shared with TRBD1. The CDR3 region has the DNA TGCAGCGTGACGGGACAGACTAACTATGGCTACACCTTC. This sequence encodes CSVTGQTNYGYTF.